A selection of T cell receptor beta chains follows, all from one sample in a study of T cell repertoires in urothelial bladder cancer. Sequencing was performed with immunoSEQ multiplex PCR; in TCRdb, only in-frame clones are kept and a portion is missing. The data show about 13,000 clones, with 66% seen just once and approximately 9% held by the top ten. Material for sequencing was tumor-infiltrating cells from bladder cancer. The source of these receptors is a human donor with urothelial carcinoma. The CDR3 runs from the conserved cysteine through the conserved F or W. D genes are given only for firm matches. Not every row has a clone size; where given, it reads once, few, many or a size class.

clone_size | j_call | v_call | d_call | cdr3_nt | cdr3_aa
few | TRBJ2-3 | TRBV19 | - | TGTGCCAGTAGCTATCGCGATCGCACAGATACGCAGTATTTT | CASSYRDRTDTQYF
- | TRBJ2-7 | TRBV7-2 | TRBD1 | TGTGCCAGCAGCTTAGCAGCCACAGGGGGCACCTACGAGCAGTACTTC | CASSLAATGGTYEQYF
few | TRBJ1-3 | TRBV7-9 | TRBD1 | TGTGCCAGCAGCTCACCAGGCCGGACAGGGGGAAACACCATATATTTT | CASSSPGRTGGNTIYF
few | TRBJ2-7 | TRBV18 | - | TGTGCCAGCTCACCGGCTGCAGGGGCCTACGAGCAGTACTTC | CASSPAAGAYEQYF
once | TRBJ1-4 | TRBV29-1 | TRBD1 | TGCAGCGCTGTGGACAGGGAAAAACTGTTTTTT | CSAVDREKLFF
- | TRBJ2-4 | TRBV5-6 | - | TGTGCCAGCAGCTCGGTTGGATTGGGGGTACACTTC | CASSSVGLGVHF
- | TRBJ1-1 | TRBV7-2 | TRBD1 | TGTGCCAGCAGCGGCCAGGGGGCAACTGAAGCTTTCTTT | CASSGQGATEAFF
few | TRBJ1-2 | TRBV4-2 | TRBD1 | TGTGCCAGCAGCCGACAGGGAAACTATGGCTACACCTTC | CASSRQGNYGYTF
- | TRBJ2-7 | TRBV5-1 | TRBD1 | TGCGCCAGCAGCTTGGGAGGACAGGGGCCCTACGAGCAGTACTTC | CASSLGGQGPYEQYF
- | TRBJ2-7 | TRBV4-1 | - | TGCGCCAGCAGCCAAGATCCCCAGGGTTCCGAGCAGTACTTC | CASSQDPQGSEQYF
- | TRBJ1-2 | TRBV6-1 | - | TGTGCCAGCAGTGGTGGGATGGGGGACTATGGCTACACCTTC | CASSGGMGDYGYTF
few | TRBJ2-7 | TRBV7-9 | TRBD2 | TGTGCCAGCAGCGGAACTGGACTAGCCCTAGGGCAGTACTTC | CASSGTGLALGQYF
- | TRBJ2-2 | TRBV11-2 | TRBD2 | TGTGCCAGCAGCTTACTAGCGGGGGCCGCGGGGGAGCTGTTTTTT | CASSLLAGAAGELFF
- | TRBJ1-4 | TRBV6-5 | - | TGTGCCAGCAGCCCCTCACGGCCCGCCCATGAGGAACTGTTTTTT | CASSPSRPAHEELFF
- | TRBJ1-5 | TRBV7-6 | TRBD1 | TGTGCCAGCAGCTTAGCGGCGGGACAGGGGAATCAGCCCCAGCATTTT | CASSLAAGQGNQPQHF
once | TRBJ2-5 | TRBV7-9 | - | TGTGCCAGCAGTCCTCAAGCCTGGGCCAAAGAGACCCAGTACTTC | CASSPQAWAKETQYF
- | TRBJ2-3 | TRBV18 | TRBD2 | TGTGCCAGCTCACCCCGGTTGAGAGGGTCGGGACTAACTAGCACAGATACGCAGTATTTT | CASSPRLRGSGLTSTDTQYF
- | TRBJ1-1 | TRBV30 | - | TGTGCCTGGGACCTCCAGGGGAACACTGAAGCTTTCTTT | CAWDLQGNTEAFF
few | TRBJ2-2 | TRBV9 | TRBD2 | TGTGCCAGCAGCGTATCTAGCGGGGGATACACCGGGGAGCTGTTTTTT | CASSVSSGGYTGELFF
- | TRBJ2-3 | TRBV5-1 | TRBD1 | TGCGCCAGCAGCTGGGGACAGGGGGAAGATACGCAGTATTTT | CASSWGQGEDTQYF
- | TRBJ1-3 | TRBV6-1 | - | TGTGCCAGCGCTTCGAGCTCTGGAAACACCATATATTTT | CASASSSGNTIYF
- | TRBJ1-1 | TRBV30 | - | TGTGCCTGGAGCTGGGGTTCCTTAGGCGCTGAAGCTTTCTTT | CAWSWGSLGAEAFF
once | TRBJ2-7 | TRBV29-1 | - | TGCAGCGTTGATCGCGGGAACGAGCAGTACTTC | CSVDRGNEQYF
- | TRBJ1-1 | TRBV4-1 | - | TGCGCCAGCAGCCAAGGGGGGACAACGCGGGGTGAAGCTTTCTTT | CASSQGGTTRGEAFF
- | TRBJ2-7 | TRBV5-4 | TRBD1 | TGTGCCAGCAGCTCTATTCGACAGGGTAATTACGAGCAGTACTTC | CASSSIRQGNYEQYF
once | TRBJ1-3 | TRBV12-5 | - | TGTGCTAGTGGTTTAACAGGCTCTGGAAACACCATATATTTT | CASGLTGSGNTIYF
- | TRBJ2-5 | TRBV30 | TRBD1 | TGTGCCTGGAGTGTATGGACAGGGGGTTTGGAGACCCAGTACTTC | CAWSVWTGGLETQYF
- | TRBJ2-3 | TRBV4-3 | TRBD2 | TGCGCCAGCAGCCAAGATAGGTCGACTAGCGCTGATACGCAGTATTTT | CASSQDRSTSADTQYF
- | TRBJ2-5 | TRBV5-4 | - | TGTGCCAGCAGCTTACCGGGGCGGGCCCAAGAGACCCAGTACTTC | CASSLPGRAQETQYF
- | TRBJ1-1 | TRBV2 | TRBD1 | TGTGCCAGCAGCCCCCGGGGACAGGGGCCAGAAGCTTTCTTT | CASSPRGQGPEAFF
- | TRBJ2-1 | TRBV2 | TRBD1 | TGTGCCAGCAGTGGGACAGGGGGCTACAATGAGCAGTTCTTC | CASSGTGGYNEQFF
- | TRBJ2-3 | TRBV6-1 | TRBD1 | TGTGCCAGCAGGACACAGGGGGATACGCAGTATTTT | CASRTQGDTQYF
- | TRBJ2-1 | TRBV10-2 | - | TGCGCCAGCAGTGAGTCGGGTCAGGCGGCTCCTGAGCAGTTCTTC | CASSESGQAAPEQFF
- | TRBJ2-3 | TRBV14 | TRBD1 | TGTGCCAGCAGCCAAGTGGACAGGCGTGTAGATACGCAGTATTTT | CASSQVDRRVDTQYF
- | TRBJ2-5 | TRBV5-1 | - | TGCGCCAGCAGCACTTGGACAGTCCAAGAGACCCAGTACTTC | CASSTWTVQETQYF
- | TRBJ2-2 | TRBV4-3 | TRBD2 | TGCGCCAGCAGCCAAGATTATAGCGGGGGGGAGAACACCGGGGAGCTGTTTTTT | CASSQDYSGGENTGELFF
- | TRBJ2-5 | TRBV5-1 | - | TGCGCCAGCAGCTTGGATGGCAGGTCGCGTGGGACCCAGTACTTC | CASSLDGRSRGTQYF
- | TRBJ1-6 | TRBV30 | - | TGTGCCTGGAGGGCCCCCGGGACCGGGACCTTCCCCCTCCACTTT | CAWRAPGTGTFPLHF
- | TRBJ1-2 | TRBV7-2 | TRBD1 | TGTGCCAGCAGCTTAGGGGGGACAGGGACGAGCAGTGGCTACACCTTC | CASSLGGTGTSSGYTF
few | TRBJ1-5 | TRBV2 | - | TGTGCCAGCAGTACGGAGGGAGCATATCAGCCCCAGCATTTT | CASSTEGAYQPQHF
- | TRBJ2-3 | TRBV4-1 | TRBD2 | TGCGCCAGCAGCCAAGTTGCTAGCGGGGGGGACACAGATACGCAGTATTTT | CASSQVASGGDTDTQYF
few | TRBJ2-3 | TRBV2 | TRBD1 | TGTGCCAGCAGCGGGGACAGGGGCGGCACAGATACGCAGTATTTT | CASSGDRGGTDTQYF
- | TRBJ1-2 | TRBV4-2 | TRBD1 | TGTGCCAGCAGCCAAGTTAGGGCAGGGGGCGGCTATGGCTACACCTTC | CASSQVRAGGGYGYTF
medium-sized | TRBJ2-7 | TRBV2 | - | TGTGCCAGCAGGGCCGGGACGTTCTCCTACGAGCAGTACTTC | CASRAGTFSYEQYF
- | TRBJ2-1 | TRBV9 | - | TGTGCCAGCAGCGTAGGCTCGGCGGGTCCCGGGGTTGCCAATGAGCAGTTCTTC | CASSVGSAGPGVANEQFF
- | TRBJ2-1 | TRBV9 | - | TGTGCCAGCAGCGTAGACGGGGGCAACTACTACAATGAGCAGTTCTTC | CASSVDGGNYYNEQFF
- | TRBJ2-2 | TRBV7-2 | - | TGTGCCAGCAGTTTGCCCCGGGTCGGCAACACCGGGGAGCTGTTTTTT | CASSLPRVGNTGELFF
- | TRBJ1-1 | TRBV7-9 | - | TGTGCCAGCAGCTTAGAGGAGATCACTGAAGCTTTCTTT | CASSLEEITEAFF
- | TRBJ2-1 | TRBV7-2 | - | TGTGCCAGCAGCTTAGAGGACAGATTTACCTACAATGAGCAGTTCTTC | CASSLEDRFTYNEQFF
- | TRBJ2-3 | TRBV30 | - | TGTGCCTGGAGCCAAGACCGACAGACCTGGCTGGATACGCAGTATTTT | CAWSQDRQTWLDTQYF
- | TRBJ2-2 | TRBV15 | - | TGTGCCACCAGCAGAGATACTGGCACCGGGGAGCTGTTTTTT | CATSRDTGTGELFF
few | TRBJ1-5 | TRBV4-2 | - | TGTGCCAGCAGCCAAGTTGGTAGTCAGCCCCAGCATTTT | CASSQVGSQPQHF
- | TRBJ1-1 | TRBV5-4 | TRBD1 | TGTGCCAGCAGCGGGCGGGGACAGGGCGCGATGAACACTGAAGCTTTCTTT | CASSGRGQGAMNTEAFF
- | TRBJ2-2 | TRBV4-3 | - | TGCGCCAGCAGCCAAGTCATCCGCACCGGGGAGCTGTTTTTT | CASSQVIRTGELFF
few | TRBJ1-4 | TRBV7-9 | - | TGTGCCAGCAGCCGAGACACGGTAGGAGGAAAACTGTTTTTT | CASSRDTVGGKLFF
- | TRBJ1-2 | TRBV6-5 | - | TGTGCCAGCAGTTACGGTCCCGATTTCGGGTATGGCTACACCTTC | CASSYGPDFGYGYTF